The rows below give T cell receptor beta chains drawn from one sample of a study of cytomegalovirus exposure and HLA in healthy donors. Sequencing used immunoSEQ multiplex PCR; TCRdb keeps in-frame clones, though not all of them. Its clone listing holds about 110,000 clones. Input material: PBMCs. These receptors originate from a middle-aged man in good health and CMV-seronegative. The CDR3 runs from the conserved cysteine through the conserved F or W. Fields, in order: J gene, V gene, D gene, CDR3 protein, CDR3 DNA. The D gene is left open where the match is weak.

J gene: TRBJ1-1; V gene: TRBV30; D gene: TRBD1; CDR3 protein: CAWSRDSSTEAFF; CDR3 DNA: TGTGCCTGGAGTCGGGACAGTAGCACTGAAGCTTTCTTT
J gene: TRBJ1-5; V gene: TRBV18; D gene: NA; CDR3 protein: CASSPDSTISSNQPQHF; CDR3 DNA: TGTGCCAGCTCACCGGACAGTACCATTTCGAGCAATCAGCCCCAGCATTTT
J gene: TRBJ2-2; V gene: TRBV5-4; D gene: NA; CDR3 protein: CASSSPGNTGELFF; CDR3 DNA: TGTGCCAGCAGCTCCCCAGGGAACACCGGGGAGCTGTTTTTT
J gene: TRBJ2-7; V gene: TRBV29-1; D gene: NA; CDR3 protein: CSQGGGDEQYF; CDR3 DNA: TGCAGCCAAGGGGGGGGAGACGAGCAGTACTTC
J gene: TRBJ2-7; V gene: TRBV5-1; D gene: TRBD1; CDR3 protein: CASSLARGPQGNEQYF; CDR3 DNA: TGCGCCAGCAGCTTGGCCAGGGGGCCCCAGGGAAACGAGCAGTACTTC
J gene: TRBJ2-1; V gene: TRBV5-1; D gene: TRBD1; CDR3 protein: CASSLGQANEQFF; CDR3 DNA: TGCGCCAGCAGTTTGGGACAGGCTAATGAGCAGTTCTTC
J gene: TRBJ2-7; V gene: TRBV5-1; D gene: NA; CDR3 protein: CASSLVAGAVGFFEQYF; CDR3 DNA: TGCGCCAGCAGCTTGGTGGCGGGGGCAGTGGGCTTTTTCGAGCAGTACTTC
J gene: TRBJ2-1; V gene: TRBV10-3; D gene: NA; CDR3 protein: CAISDSSYNEQFF; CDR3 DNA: TGTGCCATCAGTGACAGCTCCTACAATGAGCAGTTCTTC
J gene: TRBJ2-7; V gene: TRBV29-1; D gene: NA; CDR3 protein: CSVEDMEKYEQYF; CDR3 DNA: TGCAGCGTTGAGGACATGGAGAAATACGAGCAGTACTTC
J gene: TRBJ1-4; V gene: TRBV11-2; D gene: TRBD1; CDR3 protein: CASSRDRDEKLFF; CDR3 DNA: TGTGCCAGCAGCCGTGACAGGGACGAAAAACTGTTTTTT
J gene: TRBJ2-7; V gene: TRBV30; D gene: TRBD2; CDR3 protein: CAWSELARTYEQYF; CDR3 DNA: TGTGCCTGGAGTGAACTAGCGCGTACCTACGAGCAGTACTTC
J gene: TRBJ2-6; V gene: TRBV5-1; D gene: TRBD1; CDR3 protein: CASSNLPPGQGSSGANVLTF; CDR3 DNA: TGCGCCAGCAGTAATCTACCCCCGGGACAGGGGAGTTCTGGGGCCAACGTCCTGACTTTC
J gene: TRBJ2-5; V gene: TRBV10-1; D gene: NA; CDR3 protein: CASSGGGMETQYF; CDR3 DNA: TGCGCCAGCAGTGGAGGGGGAATGGAGACCCAGTACTTC
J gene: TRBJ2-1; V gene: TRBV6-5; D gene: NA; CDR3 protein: CASGGASYNEQFF; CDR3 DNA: TGTGCCAGCGGGGGGGCTTCCTACAATGAGCAGTTCTTC
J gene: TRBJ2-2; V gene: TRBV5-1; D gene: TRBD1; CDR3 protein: CASSLTGVSAGELFF; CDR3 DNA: TGCGCCAGCAGCTTGACAGGGGTGTCAGCCGGGGAGCTGTTTTTT
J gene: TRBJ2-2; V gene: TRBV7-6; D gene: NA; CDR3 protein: CASSLVGGNTGELFF; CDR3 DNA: TGTGCCAGCAGCTTAGTCGGGGGGAACACCGGGGAGCTGTTTTTT
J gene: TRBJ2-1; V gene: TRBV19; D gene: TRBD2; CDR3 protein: CASSMREGGREQFF; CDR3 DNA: TGTGCCAGTAGTATGAGGGAGGGAGGCAGAGAGCAGTTCTTC
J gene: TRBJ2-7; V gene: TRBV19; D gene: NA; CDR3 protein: CASSHRTGTYEQYF; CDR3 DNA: TGTGCCAGTAGTCACCGGACTGGCACCTACGAGCAGTACTTC
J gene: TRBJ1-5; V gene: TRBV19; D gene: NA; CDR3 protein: CASSISQGGPQHF; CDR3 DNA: TGTGCCAGTAGTATCTCCCAAGGGGGACCCCAGCATTTT
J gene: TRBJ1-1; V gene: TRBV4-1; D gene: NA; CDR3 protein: CASSHTQLGDTEAFF; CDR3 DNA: TGCGCCAGCAGTCATACCCAGCTGGGCGACACTGAAGCTTTCTTT
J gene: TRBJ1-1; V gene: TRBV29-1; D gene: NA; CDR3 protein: CSVWSGGTEAFF; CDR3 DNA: TGCAGCGTCTGGTCGGGGGGGACTGAAGCTTTCTTT
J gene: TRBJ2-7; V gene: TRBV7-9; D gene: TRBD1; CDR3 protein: CASSSRTGRLEEQYF; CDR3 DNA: TGTGCCAGCAGCTCCCGGACAGGGAGGCTTGAGGAGCAGTACTTC
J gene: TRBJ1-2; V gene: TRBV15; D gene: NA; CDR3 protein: CATSRNRFGGYTF; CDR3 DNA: TGTGCCACCAGCAGAAACCGATTCGGTGGCTACACCTTC